This T cell receptor beta chain was recovered during a study of cytotoxic CD8 clonotypes in ibrutinib-treated CLL (dated by TCRdb to the early 2020s). Some background on the complete study: The cohort included some 14 treatment-naive and eleven to twelve relapsed/refractory patients; around 18 were IGHV unmutated. Cryopreserved peripheral blood mononuclear cells were obtained prior to treatment, at the time of response, and at either disease progression or sustained remission. Partial responses were observed in some 24 patients and complete responses in 2; after a median follow-up of about 69 months, remission was maintained in approximately 14 patients and progression was observed in roughly twelve. Samples at response were collected after a median of about 12 months of treatment, with a range of about 6 to 36 months. An average of about 250,000 productive templates and 94,082 productive rearrangements was obtained per sample. Every sample from remission and from progressive disease was obtained while the patients were still on ibrutinib. Of the 90 or so participants in the trial, 25 to 30 had longitudinal samples available.

The sample's time point label is to be understood as: about 11 months on ibrutinib. For TCR beta library preparation, approximately 2.2 micrograms of genomic DNA were isolated from cryopreserved PBMCs. Longitudinal blood samples from CLL patients on ibrutinib monotherapy underwent high-throughput TCR beta sequencing. The patients took part in an open-label, single-center phase 2 trial of ibrutinib monotherapy. To note about this clone: Its antigen is unknown. No base quality information exists; no much larger clone differs at one position.

The goal of deep resolution MiSeq sequencing was a depth between 1 in 1 million and 1 in 200,000 T cells, and coverage averaged 10x per clonotype. The immunoSEQ hsTCRB Kit was used to generate TCR beta libraries. On the authors' methods: ImmunoSEQ Data Assistant and ImmunoSEQ Analyzer were used for data analysis, and V, D and J genes were assigned according to IMGT definitions. Clonality, with values ranging from 0 to 1, was calculated as one minus the normalized Shannon entropy of productive rearrangement frequencies. Only overrepresented clonotypes making up at least 0.05% of the repertoire of each patient were included in the public clonotype analysis. Thirteen age-matched healthy donor repertoires from immuneACCESS served as clonality controls. Imported from immuneACCESS, the table was reduced by TCRdb to in-frame sequences with V and J called. These copies leave out some clones; in studies compared against another copy, an unresolved V gene accounts for under half, and the cause of the remainder is not known. D and trimming come from the DNA, and the V and J calls and clone size come from that table. A total of about 160,000 clones appear in this sample, over 65% of them only once. Around 2% of the sample comes from the top ten.

The CDR3 goes from the cysteine to the phenylalanine over 15 residues. Solely the CDR3 DNA is kept, with 45 bases framed from the first base. V is clipped by 2 bases and J by 0 bases, and the sequence between their germline boundaries is 8 bases long. For CDR1 and CDR2, the germline V gene lists SNHLY and FYNNEI. General findings and caveats noted by the study authors: Baseline clonality was found to be higher than that of age-matched healthy donors and was strongly correlated with circulating CD8+ T-cell counts. Public clonotypes were rare and either shrank or stayed stable during treatment, and the rise in clonality at ibrutinib response reflected expansion of private clonotypes. Lymph node repertoires were not examined, and the timing of sampling was not matched between patients in sustained remission and those whose disease progressed. An increase in clonality was observed at ibrutinib response, with clonality remaining stable during sustained remission and falling back toward baseline at progression.

The material was PBMCs, obtained after 12 months of ibrutinib treatment. The chain was built from TRBV2 and TRBJ1-3; the D gene is unclear. The sequence derives from a human donor with chronic lymphocytic leukemia. The DNA sequence follows: TGTGCCAGCAGTGAATCGGGATTCTCTGGAAACACCATATATTTT. It translates to CASSESGFSGNTIYF. The entire variable domain, with the stretches around the CDR3 drawn from the reference TRBV2 and TRBJ1-3 proteins, is EPEVTQTPSHQVTQMGQEVILRCVPISNHLYFYWYRQILGQKVEFLVSFYNNEISEKSEIFDDQFSVERPDGSNFTLKIRSTKLEDSAMYFCASSESGFSGNTIYFGEGSWLTVV.